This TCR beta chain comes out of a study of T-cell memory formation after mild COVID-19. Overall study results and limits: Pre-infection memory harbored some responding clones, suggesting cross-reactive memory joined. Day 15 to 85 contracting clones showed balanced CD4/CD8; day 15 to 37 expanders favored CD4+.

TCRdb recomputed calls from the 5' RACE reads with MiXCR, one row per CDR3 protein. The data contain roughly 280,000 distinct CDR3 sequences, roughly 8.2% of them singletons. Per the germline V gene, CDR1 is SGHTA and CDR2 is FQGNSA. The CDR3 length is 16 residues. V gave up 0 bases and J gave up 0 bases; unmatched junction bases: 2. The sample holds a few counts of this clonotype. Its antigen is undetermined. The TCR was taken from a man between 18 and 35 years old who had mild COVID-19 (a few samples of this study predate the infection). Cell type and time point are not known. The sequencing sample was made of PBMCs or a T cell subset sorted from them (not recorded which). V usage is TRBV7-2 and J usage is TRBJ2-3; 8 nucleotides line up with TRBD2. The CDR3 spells CASSLASSGSTDTQYF. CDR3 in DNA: TGTGCCAGCAGCTTAGCGTCTAGCGGGAGCACAGATACGCAGTATTTT.